The 4 T cell receptor beta chains reported below all come from one sample, sequenced in a study of T cells after yellow fever vaccination. TCRdb ran MiXCR on the 5' RACE reads and lists one entry per CDR3 protein. Of 450,000 to 650,000 distinct CDR3 sequences listed, 21% are singletons. The material was PBMCs, obtained roughly 23 days after the first yellow fever vaccination. These receptors came from a man younger than 35 who received the YFV17D yellow fever vaccine.

This clonotype was counted a few times. The chain has TRBV18 and TRBJ1-4, with 8 bases that match TRBD1. The CDR3 sequence is 15 residues long. With V trimmed by 6 bases and J by 0 bases, 3 bases remained unmatched. The germline gives CDR1 KGHSH, CDR2 LQKENI. As DNA, the CDR3 is TGTGCCAGCTCGACGGGACAGGCAACTAATGAAAAACTGTTTTTT. It specifies CASSTGQATNEKLFF. Supplemented by reference TRBV18 and TRBJ1-4, the full variable domain reads NAGVMQNPRHLVRRRGQEARLRCSPMKGHSHVYWYRQLPEEGLKFMVYLQKENIIDESGMPKERFSAEFPKEGPSILRIQQVVRGDSAAYFCASSTGQATNEKLFFGSGTQLSVL.

The J gene is TRBJ1-5, the V gene TRBV18, with D unclear. V dropped 0 bases and J dropped 5 bases, with 11 bases sitting between them. Germline V CDR1 and CDR2: KGHSH, LQKENI. The CDR3 sequence is 15 residues long. The CDR3 loop is CASSPPEFRDQPQHF. The CDR3 coding sequence is TGTGCCAGCTCACCACCGGAGTTTAGGGATCAGCCCCAGCATTTT.

This clonotype was seen many times. The rearrangement joins TRBV5-1 to TRBJ2-1, with TRBD2 matching over 16 bases. Germline lookup yields CDR1 SGHRS and CDR2 YFSETQ. CDR3 length: 19 amino acids. J was trimmed by 7 bases and V by 2 bases; bases with no gene match: 12. The DNA for the CDR3 is TGCGCCAGCAGCTTTGCCTCCGGGACTAGCGGGGGGGCCGGGAATGAGCAGTTCTTC. Translated: CASSFASGTSGGAGNEQFF.

This chain joins TRBV9 and TRBJ2-2, with 10 bases identical to TRBD2. From germline, CDR1 is SGDLS and CDR2 YYNGEE. The V gene end was trimmed by 4 bases and the J gene end by 4 bases; junction bases not matched to a gene: 13. This CDR3 has 18 amino acids. In nucleotides, the CDR3 is TGTGCCAGCAGCACGTGGGGTGTTAGCGGGGGGCCCACCGGGGAGCTGTTTTTT. Translation: CASSTWGVSGGPTGELFF.